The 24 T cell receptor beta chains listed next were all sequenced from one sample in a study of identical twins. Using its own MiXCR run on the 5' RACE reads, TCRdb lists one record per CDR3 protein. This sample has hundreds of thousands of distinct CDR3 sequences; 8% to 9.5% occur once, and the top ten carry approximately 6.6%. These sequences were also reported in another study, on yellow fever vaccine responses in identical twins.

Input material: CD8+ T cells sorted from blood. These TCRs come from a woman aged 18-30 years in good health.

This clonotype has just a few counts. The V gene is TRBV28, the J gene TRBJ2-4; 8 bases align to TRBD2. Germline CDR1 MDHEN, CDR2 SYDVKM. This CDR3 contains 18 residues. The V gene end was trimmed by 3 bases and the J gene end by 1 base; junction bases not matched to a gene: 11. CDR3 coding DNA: TGTGCCAGCAGTTTGTTTAGGGGCGGGGGGTTGGCCAAAAACATTCAGTACTTC. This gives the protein CASSLFRGGGLAKNIQYF.

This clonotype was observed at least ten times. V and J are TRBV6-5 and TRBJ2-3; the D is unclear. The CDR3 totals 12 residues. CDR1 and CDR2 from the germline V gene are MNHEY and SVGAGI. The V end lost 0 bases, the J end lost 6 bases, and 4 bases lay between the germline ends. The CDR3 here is CASSYSRDTQYF. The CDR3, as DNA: TGTGCCAGCAGTTACTCGCGGGATACGCAGTATTTT.

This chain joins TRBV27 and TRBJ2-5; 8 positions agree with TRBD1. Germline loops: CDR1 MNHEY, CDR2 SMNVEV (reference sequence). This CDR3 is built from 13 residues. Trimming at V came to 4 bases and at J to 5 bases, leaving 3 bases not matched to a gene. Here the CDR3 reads CASSWTGYETQYF. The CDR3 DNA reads TGTGCCAGCAGTTGGACAGGGTACGAGACCCAGTACTTC.

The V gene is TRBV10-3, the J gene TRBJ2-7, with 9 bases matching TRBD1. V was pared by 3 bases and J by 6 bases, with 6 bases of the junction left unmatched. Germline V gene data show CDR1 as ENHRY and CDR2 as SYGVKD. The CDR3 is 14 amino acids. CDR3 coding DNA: TGTGCCATCAGTGAAACAGGGGGCGCGGGCGAGCAGTACTTC. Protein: CAISETGGAGEQYF.

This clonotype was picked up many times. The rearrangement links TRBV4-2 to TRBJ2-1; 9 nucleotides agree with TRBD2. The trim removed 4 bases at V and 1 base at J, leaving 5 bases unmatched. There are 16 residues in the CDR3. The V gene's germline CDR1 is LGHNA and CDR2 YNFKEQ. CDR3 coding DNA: TGTGCCAGCAGCCCATTGAGCGGGAGGTCCTACAATGAGCAGTTCTTC. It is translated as CASSPLSGRSYNEQFF.

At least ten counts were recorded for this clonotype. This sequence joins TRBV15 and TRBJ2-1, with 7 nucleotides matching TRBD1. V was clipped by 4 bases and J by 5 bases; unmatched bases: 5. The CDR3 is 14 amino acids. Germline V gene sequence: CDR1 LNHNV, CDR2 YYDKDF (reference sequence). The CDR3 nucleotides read TGTGCCACCAGCAAAGGGGGCGAAGACAATGAGCAGTTCTTC. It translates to CATSKGGEDNEQFF. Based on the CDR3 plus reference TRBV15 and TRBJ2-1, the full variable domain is DAMVIQNPRYQVTQFGKPVTLSCSQTLNHNVMYWYQQKSSQAPKLLFHYYDKDFNNEADTPDNFQSRRPNTSFCFLDIRSPGLGDTAMYLCATSKGGEDNEQFFGPGTRLTVL.

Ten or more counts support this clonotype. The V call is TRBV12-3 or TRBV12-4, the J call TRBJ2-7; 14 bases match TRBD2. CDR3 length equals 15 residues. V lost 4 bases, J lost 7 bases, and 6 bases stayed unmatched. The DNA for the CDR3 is TGTGCCAGCAGTTCCGGACTAGCGGGAGGCCCGGAGCAGTACTTC. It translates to CASSSGLAGGPEQYF.

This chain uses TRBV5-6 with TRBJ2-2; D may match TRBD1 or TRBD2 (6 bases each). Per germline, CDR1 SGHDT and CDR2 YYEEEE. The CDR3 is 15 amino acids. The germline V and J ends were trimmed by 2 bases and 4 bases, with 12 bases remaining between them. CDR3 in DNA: TGTGCCAGCAGCTTCAAACAGGGAGGCACCGGGGAGCTGTTTTTT. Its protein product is CASSFKQGGTGELFF.

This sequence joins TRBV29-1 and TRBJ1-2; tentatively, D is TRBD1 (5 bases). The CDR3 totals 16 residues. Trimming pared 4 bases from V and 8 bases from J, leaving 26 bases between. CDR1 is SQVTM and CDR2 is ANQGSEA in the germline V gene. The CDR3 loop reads CSVGAGARKDVVGYTF. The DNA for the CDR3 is TGCAGCGTTGGCGCTGGGGCCAGGAAAGATGTCGTGGGCTACACCTTC. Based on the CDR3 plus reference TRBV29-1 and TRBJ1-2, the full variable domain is SAVISQKPSRDICQRGTSLTIQCQVDSQVTMMFWYRQQPGQSLTLIATANQGSEATYESGFVIDKFPISRPNLTFSTLTVSNMSPEDSSIYLCSVGAGARKDVVGYTFGSGTRLTVV.

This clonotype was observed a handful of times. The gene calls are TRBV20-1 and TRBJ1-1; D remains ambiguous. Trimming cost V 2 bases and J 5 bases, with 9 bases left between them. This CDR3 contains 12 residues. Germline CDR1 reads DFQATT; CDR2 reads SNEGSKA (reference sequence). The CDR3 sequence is CSARHTETEAFF. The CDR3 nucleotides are TGCAGTGCTAGACATACGGAGACTGAAGCTTTCTTT.

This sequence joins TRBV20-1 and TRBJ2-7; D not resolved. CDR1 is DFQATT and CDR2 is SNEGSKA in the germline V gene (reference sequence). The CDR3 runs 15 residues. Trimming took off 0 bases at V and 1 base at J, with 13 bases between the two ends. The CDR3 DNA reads TGCAGTGCTAGAGATCGGGCTAACCCTTCCTACGAGCAGTACTTC. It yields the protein CSARDRANPSYEQYF.

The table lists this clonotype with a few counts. The CDR3 loop is CASSLAAGDTQYF. As DNA, the CDR3 is TGTGCCAGCAGCTTGGCTGCTGGGGATACGCAGTATTTT. The chain recombines TRBV7-6 with TRBJ2-3, with D uncertain. V dropped 3 bases and J dropped 6 bases, with 10 bases sitting between them. CDR1 SGHVS and CDR2 FNYEAQ come from the germline V gene. This CDR3 has 13 amino acids.

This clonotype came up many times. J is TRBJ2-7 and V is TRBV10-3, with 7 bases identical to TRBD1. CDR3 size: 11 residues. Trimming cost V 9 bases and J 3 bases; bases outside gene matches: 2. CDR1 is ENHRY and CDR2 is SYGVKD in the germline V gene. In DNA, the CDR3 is TGTGCCATACGGGACAGCTACGAGCAGTACTTC. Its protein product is CAIRDSYEQYF.

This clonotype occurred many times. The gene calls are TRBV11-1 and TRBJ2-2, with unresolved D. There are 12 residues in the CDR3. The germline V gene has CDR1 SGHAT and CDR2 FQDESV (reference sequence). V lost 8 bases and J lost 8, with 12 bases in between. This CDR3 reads CASVTDAGELFF. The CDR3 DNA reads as TGTGCCAGCGTCACGGACGCGGGGGAGCTGTTTTTT.

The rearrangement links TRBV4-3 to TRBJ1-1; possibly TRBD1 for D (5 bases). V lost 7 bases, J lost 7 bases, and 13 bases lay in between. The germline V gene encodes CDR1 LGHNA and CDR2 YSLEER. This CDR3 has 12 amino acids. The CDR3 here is CASTRGKGEAFF. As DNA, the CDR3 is TGCGCCAGCACCCGGGGGAAGGGTGAAGCTTTCTTT.

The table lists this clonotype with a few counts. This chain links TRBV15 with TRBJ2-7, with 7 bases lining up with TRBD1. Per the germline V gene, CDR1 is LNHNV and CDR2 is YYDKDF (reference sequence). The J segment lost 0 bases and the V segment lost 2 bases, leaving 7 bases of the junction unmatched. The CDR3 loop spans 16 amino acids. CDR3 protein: CATSRSFDRASYEQYF. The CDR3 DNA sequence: TGTGCCACCAGCAGATCCTTCGACAGGGCCTCCTACGAGCAGTACTTC.

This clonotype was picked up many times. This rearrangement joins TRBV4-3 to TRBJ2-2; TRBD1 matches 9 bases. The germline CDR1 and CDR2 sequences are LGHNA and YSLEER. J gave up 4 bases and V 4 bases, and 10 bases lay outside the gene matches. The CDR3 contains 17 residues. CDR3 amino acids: CASSPGRTGVGTGELFF. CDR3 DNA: TGCGCCAGCAGCCCCGGTCGGACAGGGGTAGGCACCGGGGAGCTGTTTTTT.

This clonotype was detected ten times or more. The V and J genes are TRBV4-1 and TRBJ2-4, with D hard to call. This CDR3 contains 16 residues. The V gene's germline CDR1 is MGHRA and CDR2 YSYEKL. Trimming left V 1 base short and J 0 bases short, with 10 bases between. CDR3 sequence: CASSQARLGAKNIQYF. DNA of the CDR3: TGCGCCAGCAGCCAAGCCAGATTGGGAGCCAAAAACATTCAGTACTTC.

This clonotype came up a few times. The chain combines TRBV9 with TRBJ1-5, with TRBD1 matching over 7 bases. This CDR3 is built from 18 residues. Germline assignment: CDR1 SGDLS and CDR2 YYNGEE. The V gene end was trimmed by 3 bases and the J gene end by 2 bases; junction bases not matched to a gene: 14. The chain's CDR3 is CASSGNPGTDAGNQPQHF. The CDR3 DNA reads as TGTGCCAGCAGCGGCAACCCTGGGACAGATGCTGGCAATCAGCCCCAGCATTTT. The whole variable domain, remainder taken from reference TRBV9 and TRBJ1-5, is DSGVTQTPKHLITATGQRVTLRCSPRSGDLSVYWYQQSLDQGLQFLIQYYNGEERAKGNILERFSAQQFPDLHSELNLSSLELGDSALYFCASSGNPGTDAGNQPQHFGDGTRLSIL.

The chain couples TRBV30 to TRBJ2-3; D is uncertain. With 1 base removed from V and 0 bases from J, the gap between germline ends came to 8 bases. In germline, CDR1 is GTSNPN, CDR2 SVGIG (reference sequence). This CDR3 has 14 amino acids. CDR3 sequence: CAWSGLGSTDTQYF. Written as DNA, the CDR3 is TGTGCCTGGAGTGGGCTGGGGAGCACAGATACGCAGTATTTT.

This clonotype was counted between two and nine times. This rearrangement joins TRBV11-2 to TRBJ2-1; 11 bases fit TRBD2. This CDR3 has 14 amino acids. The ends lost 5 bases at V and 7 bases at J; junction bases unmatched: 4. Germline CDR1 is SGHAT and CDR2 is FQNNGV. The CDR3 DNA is TGTGCCAGCAGCAGCACTAGCGGGGGTAATGAGCAGTTCTTC. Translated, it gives CASSSTSGGNEQFF.

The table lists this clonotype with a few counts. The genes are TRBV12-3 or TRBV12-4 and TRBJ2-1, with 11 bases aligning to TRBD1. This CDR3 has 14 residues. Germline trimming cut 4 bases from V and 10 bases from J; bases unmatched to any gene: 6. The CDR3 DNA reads TGTGCCAGCAGTTCGGACAGGGGGCTGGGGGAGCAGTTCTTC. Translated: CASSSDRGLGEQFF.

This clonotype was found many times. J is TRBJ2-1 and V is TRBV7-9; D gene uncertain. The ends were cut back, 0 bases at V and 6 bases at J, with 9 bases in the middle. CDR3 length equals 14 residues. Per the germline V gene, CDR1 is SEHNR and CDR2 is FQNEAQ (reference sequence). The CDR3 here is CASSLAGQPNEQFF. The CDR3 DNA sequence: TGTGCCAGCAGCTTAGCCGGGCAACCCAATGAGCAGTTCTTC.

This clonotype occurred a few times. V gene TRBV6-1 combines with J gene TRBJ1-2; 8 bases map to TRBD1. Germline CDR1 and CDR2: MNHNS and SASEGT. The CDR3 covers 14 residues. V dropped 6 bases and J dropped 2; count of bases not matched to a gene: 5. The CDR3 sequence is CASRGDRLNYGYTF. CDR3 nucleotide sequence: TGTGCCAGCAGGGGGGACAGGCTCAACTATGGCTACACCTTC.